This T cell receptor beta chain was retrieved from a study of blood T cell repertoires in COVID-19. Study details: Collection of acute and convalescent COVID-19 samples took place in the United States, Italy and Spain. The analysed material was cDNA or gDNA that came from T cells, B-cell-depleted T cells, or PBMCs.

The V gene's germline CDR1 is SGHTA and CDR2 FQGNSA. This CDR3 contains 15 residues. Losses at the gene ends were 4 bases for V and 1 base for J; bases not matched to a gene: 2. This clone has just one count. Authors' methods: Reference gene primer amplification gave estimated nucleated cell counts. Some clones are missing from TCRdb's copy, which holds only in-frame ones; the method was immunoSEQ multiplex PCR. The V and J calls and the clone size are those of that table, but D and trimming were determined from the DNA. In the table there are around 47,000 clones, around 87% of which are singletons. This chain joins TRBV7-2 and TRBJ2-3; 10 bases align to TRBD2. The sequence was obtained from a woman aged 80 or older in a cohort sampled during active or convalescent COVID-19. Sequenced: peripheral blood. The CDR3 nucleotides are TGTGCCAGCAGCTCTGGACTAGCGGGCACAGATACGCAGTATTTT. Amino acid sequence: CASSSGLAGTDTQYF.